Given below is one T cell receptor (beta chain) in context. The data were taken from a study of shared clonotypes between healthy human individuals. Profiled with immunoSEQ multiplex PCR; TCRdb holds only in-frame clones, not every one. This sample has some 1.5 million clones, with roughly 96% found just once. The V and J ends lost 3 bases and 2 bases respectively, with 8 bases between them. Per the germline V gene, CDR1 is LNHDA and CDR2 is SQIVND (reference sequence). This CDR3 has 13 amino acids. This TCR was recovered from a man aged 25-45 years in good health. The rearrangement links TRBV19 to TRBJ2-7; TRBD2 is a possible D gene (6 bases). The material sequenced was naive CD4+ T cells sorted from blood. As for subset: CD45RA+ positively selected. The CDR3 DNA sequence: TGTGCCAGTAGTATCGCGGGGCCCTACGAGCAGTACTTC. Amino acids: CASSIAGPYEQYF.